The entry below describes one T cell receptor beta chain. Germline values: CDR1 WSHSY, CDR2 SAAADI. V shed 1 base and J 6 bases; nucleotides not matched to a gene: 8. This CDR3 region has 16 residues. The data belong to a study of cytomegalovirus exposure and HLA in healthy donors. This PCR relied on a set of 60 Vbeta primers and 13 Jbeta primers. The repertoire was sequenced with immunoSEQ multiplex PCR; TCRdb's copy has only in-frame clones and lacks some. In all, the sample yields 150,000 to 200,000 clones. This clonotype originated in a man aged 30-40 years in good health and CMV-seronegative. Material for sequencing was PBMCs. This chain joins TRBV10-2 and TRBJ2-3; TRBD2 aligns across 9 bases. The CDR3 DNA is TGCGCCAGCAGTGAGTACGCGACTAGCGGCGTGGATACGCAGTATTTT. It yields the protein CASSEYATSGVDTQYF.